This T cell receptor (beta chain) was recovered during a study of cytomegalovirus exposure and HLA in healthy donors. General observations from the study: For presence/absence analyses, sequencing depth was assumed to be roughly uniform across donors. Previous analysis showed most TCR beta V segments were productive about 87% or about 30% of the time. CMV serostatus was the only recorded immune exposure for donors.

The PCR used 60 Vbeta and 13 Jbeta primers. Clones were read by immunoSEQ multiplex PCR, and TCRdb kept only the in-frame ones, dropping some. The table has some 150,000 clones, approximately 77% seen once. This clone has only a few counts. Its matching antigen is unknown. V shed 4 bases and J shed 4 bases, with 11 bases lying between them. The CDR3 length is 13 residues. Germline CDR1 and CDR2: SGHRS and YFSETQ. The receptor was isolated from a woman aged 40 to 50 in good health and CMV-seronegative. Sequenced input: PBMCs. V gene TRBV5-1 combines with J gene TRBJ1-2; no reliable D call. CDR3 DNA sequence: TGCGCCAGCAGCGCAACAGACCTCTATGGCTACACCTTC. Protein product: CASSATDLYGYTF.